This T cell receptor beta chain was retrieved from a study of Ad26.COV2.S vaccination and SARS-CoV-2 variants. Method: immunoSEQ multiplex PCR; TCRdb's copy keeps in-frame clones and lacks some. Here the sample spans roughly 92,000 clones, approximately 86% being singletons. CDR3 length equals 12 residues. With 0 bases removed from V and 2 bases from J, the gap between germline ends came to 0 bases. Per germline, CDR1 SGHNT and CDR2 YENEEA. The genes are TRBV11-3 and TRBJ2-3; no reliable D call. The input for sequencing was peripheral blood, taken after recovery from COVID-19. This clonotype was obtained from a human donor who had recovered from COVID-19. Here the CDR3 DNA reads TGTGCCAGCAGCTTAGACACAGATACGCAGTATTTT. Translated: CASSLDTDTQYF.